One and the same sample provided the 30 T cell receptor beta chains below, sequenced in a study of blood T cell repertoires in COVID-19. Generated by immunoSEQ multiplex PCR, the TCRdb table keeps only in-frame clones and is missing some. Of 360,000 or so clones listed, 85% to 90% are singletons. Sample: peripheral blood. Receptor source: a man between 18 and 29 years old with active or convalescent COVID-19.

The gene calls are TRBV20-1 and TRBJ1-1; D is unclear. CDR3 length: 13 amino acids. The V gene's germline CDR1 is DFQATT and CDR2 SNEGSKA (reference sequence). Deletions cut 3 bases from V and 1 base from J, with 9 bases between. In DNA form, the CDR3 reads TGCAGTGCTAGTGGCACTCAGAACACTGAAGCTTTCTTT. This encodes CSASGTQNTEAFF.

The chain is built from TRBV6-2 or TRBV6-3 and TRBJ1-1; a possible D gene is TRBD1 (5 bases). CDR3 length equals 17 residues. Deletions cut 2 bases from V and 0 bases from J, with 16 bases between. Germline V gene lookup returns CDR1 MNHEY and CDR2 SVGEGT. The CDR3 region has the DNA TGTGCCAGCAGTTACAGGGGCACTATTCGCATGAACACTGAAGCTTTCTTT. This codes for CASSYRGTIRMNTEAFF.

This clone was observed a few times. The same CDR3 can be traced to other DNA sequences in this sample. This chain connects TRBV14 to TRBJ1-1; a weak D match, TRBD1 (5 bases). The germline V gene has CDR1 SGHDN and CDR2 FVKESK. CDR3 length: 14 residues. The V end lost 1 base, the J end lost 0 bases, and 6 bases lay between the germline ends. The CDR3 spells CASSQAGMNTEAFF. In DNA, the CDR3 is TGTGCCAGCAGCCAAGCAGGGATGAACACTGAAGCTTTCTTT.

This chain joins TRBV7-9 and TRBJ2-7, with 7 bases identical to TRBD1. The CDR3 length is 15 residues. V lost 4 bases to trimming and J lost 2 bases; unmatched junction nucleotides: 8. Germline V lookup: CDR1 SEHNR, CDR2 FQNEAQ (reference sequence). The DNA for the CDR3 is TGTGCCAGCAGCTCGTCGGGGACAGTCACCTACGAGCAGTACTTC. It encodes CASSSSGTVTYEQYF.

The V gene is TRBV10-3, the J gene TRBJ1-1, with D possibly TRBD1 on 6 matching bases. V lost 7 bases and J 1 base, leaving 10 bases between the germline ends. Germline CDR1 and CDR2: ENHRY and SYGVKD. The CDR3 runs 13 residues. In DNA, the CDR3 is TGTGCCATCAAACCGGGACAGAACACTGAAGCTTTCTTT. Amino acids: CAIKPGQNTEAFF.

This clone has a single count. The V call is TRBV28, the J call TRBJ2-5, with TRBD1 identical over 12 bases. Trimming at V came to 6 bases and at J to 2 bases, leaving 10 bases not matched to a gene. The germline V gene has CDR1 MDHEN and CDR2 SYDVKM. The CDR3 runs to 17 residues. The CDR3 reads CASSSRDRGRIQETQYF. CDR3 nucleotides: TGTGCCAGCAGCAGCCGGGACAGGGGGCGAATTCAAGAGACCCAGTACTTC.

This clone was recorded a few times. The rearrangement links TRBV7-8 to TRBJ1-1; D is uncertain. Per the germline V gene, CDR1 is SGHVS and CDR2 is FQNEAQ. With 5 bases removed from V and 1 base from J, the gap between germline ends came to 11 bases. The CDR3 is 14 amino acids. In nucleotides, the CDR3 is TGTGCCAGCAGCCCTTCCGAGCGGAACACTGAAGCTTTCTTT. Residues: CASSPSERNTEAFF.

The V call is TRBV10-3, the J call TRBJ2-1; the D is unclear. V was cut by 11 bases and J by 0 bases, with 8 bases left in between. This CDR3 region has 12 residues. Germline assignment: CDR1 ENHRY and CDR2 SYGVKD. The DNA for the CDR3 is TGTGCCTCAGCGAGCTCCTACAATGAGCAGTTCTTC. Amino acid sequence: CASASSYNEQFF.

A note on this clone: Other DNA sequences in the same sample also yield this CDR3. The rearrangement joins TRBV9 to TRBJ2-1; 10 nucleotides agree with TRBD2. With V trimmed by 3 bases and J by 4 bases, 4 bases remained unmatched. This CDR3 spans 15 amino acids. Germline values: CDR1 SGDLS, CDR2 YYNGEE. The CDR3 nucleotides read TGTGCCAGCAGCGCCGGGACTAGCGCATACAATGAGCAGTTCTTC. This encodes CASSAGTSAYNEQFF.

This clone has just one count. The chain carries TRBV29-1 and TRBJ1-1; weak D call: TRBD1 (5 bases). CDR3 length: 14 amino acids. V lost 7 bases, J lost 1 base, and 16 bases lay in between. Germline loops: CDR1 SQVTM, CDR2 ANQGSEA. In nucleotides, the CDR3 is TGCAGCGGGAGACCAGGGTTGGGGAACACTGAAGCTTTCTTT. This encodes CSGRPGLGNTEAFF.

The rearrangement joins TRBV5-8 to TRBJ2-1, with D tentatively TRBD2 (6 bases). The CDR3 is 17 residues long. The germline V gene has CDR1 SGHTS and CDR2 YDEGEE. V lost 4 bases and J lost 8, with 25 bases in between. CDR3 loop: CASSAGVRRGFQDEQFF. CDR3 bases: TGTGCCAGCAGCGCCGGGGTGAGGCGGGGATTTCAAGATGAGCAGTTCTTC. The variable domain in full, completed from reference TRBV5-8 and TRBJ2-1, reads EAGVTQSPTHLIKTRGQQATLRCSPISGHTSVYWYQQALGLGLQFLLWYDEGEERNRGNFPPRFSGRQFPNYSSELNVNALELEDSALYLCASSAGVRRGFQDEQFFGPGTRLTVL.

The chain combines TRBV28 with TRBJ1-6, with D possibly being TRBD1 (5 bases). Per the germline V gene, CDR1 is MDHEN and CDR2 is SYDVKM. This CDR3 contains 12 residues. V was shortened by 7 bases and J by 8 bases, with 9 bases between the two germline ends. The CDR3 loop reads CASTTGYSPLHF. The CDR3, as DNA: TGTGCCAGCACAACAGGCTATTCACCCCTCCACTTT.

The V gene is TRBV10-3, the J gene TRBJ2-5; TRBD1 might be the D (5 bases). CDR1 and CDR2 from the germline V gene are ENHRY and SYGVKD. Trimming left V 2 bases short and J 2 bases short, with 6 bases between. The CDR3 loop spans 13 amino acids. The CDR3 sequence is CAISEAGQETQYF. The CDR3 DNA is TGTGCCATCAGTGAGGCAGGGCAAGAGACCCAGTACTTC.

The chain employs TRBV9 and TRBJ2-1; 9 bases align to TRBD1. The ends lost 4 bases at V and 8 bases at J; junction bases unmatched: 10. The CDR3 covers 15 residues. Germline V CDR1 and CDR2: SGDLS, YYNGEE. The CDR3 here is CASSPRGQGPDEQFF. The CDR3 DNA follows: TGTGCCAGCAGCCCCCGGGGACAGGGTCCCGATGAGCAGTTCTTC.

The rearrangement joins TRBV7-6 to TRBJ1-2; 11 bases agree with TRBD1. This CDR3 has 15 amino acids. With V trimmed by 2 bases and J by 6 bases, 5 bases remained unmatched. Germline values: CDR1 SGHVS, CDR2 FNYEAQ. CDR3 residues: CASSLIGQGADGYTF. The CDR3 DNA follows: TGTGCCAGCAGCTTAATCGGACAGGGGGCTGATGGCTACACCTTC.

The V and J genes are TRBV9 and TRBJ2-5, with D tentatively TRBD2 (5 bases). This CDR3 spans 14 amino acids. Trimming took 1 base from V and 4 from J, leaving 11 bases between them. Germline assignment: CDR1 SGDLS and CDR2 YYNGEE. CDR3 protein: CASSVTRASETQYF. For the CDR3, the DNA is TGTGCCAGCAGCGTAACTAGGGCCTCAGAGACCCAGTACTTC.

This clone occurred once. This sequence joins TRBV19 and TRBJ1-5; D ambiguous. From germline, CDR1 is LNHDA and CDR2 SQIVND (reference sequence). The CDR3 consists of 13 residues. The V and J ends lost 1 base and 5 bases respectively, with 6 bases between them. The CDR3 coding sequence is TGTGCCAGTAGTATAGCACTCCATCAGCCCCAGCATTTT. It translates to CASSIALHQPQHF.

CDR3 region: CATSGTRDSRSYGYTF. CDR3 nucleotides: TGTGCCACCAGTGGCACCCGGGACAGCCGATCGTATGGCTACACCTTC. V is TRBV24-1 and J is TRBJ1-2; 7 positions agree with TRBD1. The junction had 13 bases not matched to a gene; V was cut back by 5 bases and J by 5 bases. The CDR3 runs 16 residues. From germline, CDR1 is KGHDR and CDR2 SFDVKD.

This chain links TRBV11-2 with TRBJ1-2; possibly TRBD1 for D (5 bases). There are 12 residues in the CDR3. V gave up 5 bases and J gave up 4 bases, with 8 bases separating them. Germline V gives CDR1 SGHAT, CDR2 FQNNGV. The CDR3 DNA follows: TGTGCCAGCAGCACAGACAGCTATGGCTACACCTTC. Protein product: CASSTDSYGYTF.

This clone was seen only once. V is TRBV19 and J is TRBJ2-3; D is possibly TRBD2 (5 bases). Per the germline V gene, CDR1 is LNHDA and CDR2 is SQIVND (reference sequence). The CDR3 length is 15 residues. V was pared by 3 bases and J by 4 bases, with 14 bases between. CDR3 sequence: CASSMEEDPADTQYF. CDR3 in DNA: TGTGCCAGTAGTATGGAGGAAGATCCGGCAGATACGCAGTATTTT.

The chain carries TRBV7-3 and TRBJ2-3, with D maybe TRBD2 (7 bases). This CDR3 contains 16 residues. Germline CDR1 is SGHTA and CDR2 is FQGTGA. V lost 2 bases and J lost 1, with 13 bases in between. CDR3 sequence: CASSLGLGGGTDTQYF. The CDR3 bases are TGTGCCAGCAGCTTAGGTCTAGGGGGGGGCACAGATACGCAGTATTTT. Looking up the rest from reference TRBV7-3 and TRBJ2-3 gives the full variable domain: GAGVSQTPSNKVTEKGKYVELRCDPISGHTALYWYRQSLGQGPEFLIYFQGTGAADDSGLPNDRFFAVRPEGSVSTLKIQRTERGDSAVYLCASSLGLGGGTDTQYFGPGTRLTVL.

The chain has TRBV3-1 (or the pseudogene TRBV3-2) and TRBJ2-4; the D is unclear. The CDR3 loop spans 15 amino acids. The germline V gene has CDR1 LGHDT and CDR2 YNNKEL (reference sequence). V dropped 0 bases and J dropped 0 bases, with 6 bases sitting between them. CDR3: CASSQESLAKNIQYF. In nucleotides, the CDR3 is TGTGCCAGCAGCCAAGAAAGCCTAGCCAAAAACATTCAGTACTTC.

This clone showed up just a few times. This chain connects TRBV6-5 to TRBJ1-1; D call uncertain. V lost 6 bases and J 5 bases, leaving 16 bases between the germline ends. Per germline, CDR1 MNHEY and CDR2 SVGAGI. The CDR3 is 14 amino acids. DNA for the CDR3: TGTGCCAGCAGCCCGTCCAGGTCCCGAACTGAAGCTTTCTTT. Encoded protein: CASSPSRSRTEAFF.

This clone was detected only once. The rearrangement links TRBV7-2 to TRBJ2-3, with TRBD2 matching 8 bases. Germline V CDR1 and CDR2: SGHTA, FQGNSA. This CDR3 has 15 amino acids. Trimming removed 6 bases from V and 2 bases from J; junction bases left unmatched: 7. The CDR3 coding sequence is TGTGCCAGCAGTTCGCAAGCGGGAGTCACAGATACGCAGTATTTT. Protein: CASSSQAGVTDTQYF.

The chain is built from TRBV7-7 and TRBJ2-2, with D maybe TRBD1 (6 bases). The CDR3 contains 16 residues. Germline lookup yields CDR1 SSHAT and CDR2 FNYEAQ (reference sequence). V gave up 7 bases and J gave up 0 bases, with 15 bases separating them. Here the CDR3 DNA reads TGTGCCAGCACCCAGGGGTCCAGCGCGAACACCGGGGAGCTGTTTTTT. Amino acids: CASTQGSSANTGELFF.

The chain links TRBV19 to TRBJ1-1; TRBD1 might be the D (5 bases). CDR1 is LNHDA, CDR2 SQIVND, per germline (reference sequence). This CDR3 contains 14 residues. Trimming cost V 7 bases and J 0 bases, with 12 bases left between them. The CDR3 loop reads CASNRGGMNTEAFF. As DNA, the CDR3 is TGTGCCAGTAACCGGGGGGGTATGAACACTGAAGCTTTCTTT.

This chain uses TRBV28 with TRBJ2-2, with 8 bases lining up with TRBD2. Germline V CDR1 and CDR2: MDHEN, SYDVKM. This CDR3 contains 22 residues. Trimming cost V 3 bases and J 7 bases; bases outside gene matches: 28. The CDR3 nucleotides read TGTGCCAGCAGTTTTTTCTTTGTCTTCGGGACTAGGGGGGGGGCTTCGGTCGGGGAGCTGTTTTTT. Translating it yields CASSFFFVFGTRGGASVGELFF.

The chain carries TRBV7-8 and TRBJ1-6, with D possibly matching TRBD1 (5 bases). Germline loops: CDR1 SGHVS, CDR2 FQNEAQ. The CDR3 has 15 residues. The ends were cut back, 1 base at V and 7 bases at J, with 11 bases in the middle. The DNA for the CDR3 is TGTGCCAGCAGCTTAGAGGGGTATGAGAATTCACCCCTCCACTTT. Translated: CASSLEGYENSPLHF. Variable domain in full (rest from reference TRBV7-8 and TRBJ1-6): GAGVSQSPRYKVAKRGQDVALRCDPISGHVSLFWYQQALGQGPEFLTYFQNEAQLDKSGLPSDRFFAERPEGSVSTLKIQRTQQEDSAVYLCASSLEGYENSPLHFGNGTRLTVT.

This chain links TRBV7-2 with TRBJ2-1, with D possibly TRBD1 on 6 matching bases. CDR3 size: 18 residues. Between the trimmed V and J ends, which lost 1 base and 2 bases, there was a span of 18 bases. Germline CDR1 and CDR2: SGHTA and FQGNSA. The CDR3 sequence: CASSLGRDTRFTYNEQFF. CDR3 sequence (DNA): TGTGCCAGCAGCTTAGGAAGGGACACGCGATTCACCTACAATGAGCAGTTCTTC.

The rearrangement links TRBV6-2 or TRBV6-3 to TRBJ2-5, with 9 nucleotides matching TRBD1. V was clipped by 6 bases and J by 4 bases; unmatched bases: 18. Germline CDR1 MNHEY, CDR2 SVGEGT. The CDR3 is made up of 18 amino acids. This CDR3 reads CASSWIYRDRELGETQYF. The CDR3 DNA is TGTGCCAGCAGCTGGATATACCGGGACAGGGAGTTGGGAGAGACCCAGTACTTC.